A single sample is the source of the 28 T cell receptor beta chains below, sequenced in a study of CD8+ T cells in alopecia areata. cDNA reverse transcribed from extracted RNA served as the sequencing template. Produced via immunoSEQ multiplex PCR; TCRdb's table is partial and in-frame only. Counted here are about 200,000 clones, 56% occurring once; the ten biggest clones make up nearly 5%. Sequencing used CD8+ T cells sorted from blood. Source of these receptors: a human donor in good health.

This clone was seen just once. The chain has TRBV4-1 and TRBJ1-2; D ambiguous. This CDR3 has 14 residues. CDR1 MGHRA and CDR2 YSYEKL come from the germline V gene. V lost 0 bases and J lost 0, with 5 bases in between. CDR3 amino acids: CASSQEVANYGYTF. CDR3 bases: TGCGCCAGCAGCCAAGAGGTAGCTAACTATGGCTACACCTTC.

The chain combines TRBV5-1 with TRBJ1-2; the D gene is possibly TRBD1 (6 bases). The V end was cut by 4 bases, the J end by 4 bases, with 17 bases between. The CDR3 contains 15 residues. The germline V gene has CDR1 SGHRS and CDR2 YFSETQ. This chain's CDR3 is CASSPTGGHSYGYTF. The CDR3 nucleotides read TGCGCCAGCAGCCCTACCGGGGGGCATAGCTATGGCTACACCTTC.

There are a few counts of this clone. This chain connects TRBV29-1 to TRBJ2-7, with D maybe TRBD1 (6 bases). The CDR3 consists of 13 residues. Germline V gives CDR1 SQVTM, CDR2 ANQGSEA. V was shortened by 1 base and J by 1 base, with 8 bases between the two germline ends. The CDR3 reads CSVEGDKSYEQYF. The CDR3, as DNA: TGCAGCGTTGAAGGGGACAAGTCCTACGAGCAGTACTTC.

CDR3 DNA: TGCGCCAGCAGCCAAGCGACAGGGAACTATGGCTACACCTTC. Amino acids: CASSQATGNYGYTF. The chain links TRBV4-1 to TRBJ1-2; 7 bases line up with TRBD1. CDR1 and CDR2 from the germline V gene are MGHRA and YSYEKL. The J segment lost 2 bases and the V segment lost 1 base, leaving 1 base of the junction unmatched. This CDR3 spans 14 amino acids.

The chain uses TRBV4-1 and TRBJ1-2, with D uncertain. The germline CDR1 and CDR2 sequences are MGHRA and YSYEKL. The CDR3 runs 16 residues. V lost 0 bases and J lost 5, with 16 bases in between. DNA for the CDR3: TGCGCCAGCAGCCAAGAAGAAAGTCAGTCGGTTTATGGCTACACCTTC. Translating it yields CASSQEESQSVYGYTF.

V and J are TRBV5-1 and TRBJ2-6, with D perhaps TRBD2 (5 bases). The ends were cut back, 4 bases at V and 1 base at J, with 12 bases in the middle. Germline-derived CDR1 and CDR2 are SGHRS and YFSETQ. This CDR3 has 16 residues. In DNA, the CDR3 is TGCGCCAGCAGCCTGATCCCGGGATCTGGGGCCAACGTCCTGACTTTC. Translation: CASSLIPGSGANVLTF.

This chain uses TRBV6-1 with TRBJ1-1; D unclear. In germline, CDR1 is MNHNS, CDR2 SASEGT. CDR3 length: 15 amino acids. V lost 4 bases, J lost 1 base, and 13 bases lay in between. DNA of the CDR3: TGTGCCAGCAGTGTTTCTCGGACGAGGAACACTGAAGCTTTCTTT. It codes for CASSVSRTRNTEAFF.

The rearrangement links TRBV4-1 to TRBJ1-2; D is possibly TRBD1 (5 bases). The CDR3 is made up of 15 amino acids. V was shortened by 0 bases and J by 3 bases, with 11 bases between the two germline ends. The germline V gene has CDR1 MGHRA and CDR2 YSYEKL. The CDR3 coding sequence is TGCGCCAGCAGCCAAGATGGCCAGGGTGACTATGGCTACACCTTC. It codes for CASSQDGQGDYGYTF.

The V call is TRBV15, the J call TRBJ2-1; 9 positions agree with TRBD1. From germline, CDR1 is LNHNV and CDR2 YYDKDF (reference sequence). There are 16 residues in the CDR3. The junction had 10 bases not matched to a gene; V was cut back by 4 bases and J by 6 bases. The CDR3 bases are TGTGCCACCAGCACTTCCCCCGGGACAGGGATCAATGAGCAGTTCTTC. This translates into CATSTSPGTGINEQFF.

This chain connects TRBV29-1 to TRBJ2-2; maybe TRBD2 (6 bases). The CDR3 spans 14 residues. Trimming pared 3 bases from V and 4 bases from J, leaving 12 bases between. CDR1 and CDR2 (germline): SQVTM, ANQGSEA. The CDR3 nucleotides are TGCAGCGTTGATCTGCGGGGTAGCACCGGGGAGCTGTTTTTT. It yields the protein CSVDLRGSTGELFF.

V gene TRBV5-4 combines with J gene TRBJ2-5; 12 bases align to TRBD2. The CDR3 is 15 residues long. Germline CDR1 SGHNT, CDR2 YYREEE (reference sequence). The J segment lost 5 bases and the V segment lost 4 bases, leaving 6 bases of the junction unmatched. The CDR3 sequence is CASSPSGGAGETQYF. CDR3 sequence (DNA): TGTGCCAGCAGCCCTAGCGGGGGGGCAGGGGAGACCCAGTACTTC.

The rearrangement joins TRBV9 to TRBJ2-3; the D is unclear. The CDR3 covers 15 residues. V was shortened by 1 base and J by 0 bases, with 9 bases between the two germline ends. From germline, CDR1 is SGDLS and CDR2 YYNGEE. This CDR3 is CASSVWTGSTDTQYF. In DNA form, the CDR3 reads TGTGCCAGCAGCGTATGGACGGGCAGCACAGATACGCAGTATTTT.

This clone has just a few counts. This chain connects TRBV29-1 to TRBJ2-5; the D gene is possibly TRBD1 (6 bases). The CDR3 has 14 residues. V lost 3 bases and J 5 bases, leaving 16 bases between the germline ends. CDR1 and CDR2 from the germline V gene are SQVTM and ANQGSEA. The CDR3 nucleotides read TGCAGCGTTGATGAGGGCAGGGGCGGTGAGACCCAGTACTTC. Translated, it gives CSVDEGRGGETQYF.

This chain links TRBV27 with TRBJ2-3; 8 positions agree with TRBD1. The CDR3 is 15 residues long. After removal of 3 bases from V and 5 bases from J, the junction contained 7 bases not matched to a gene. The germline V gene encodes CDR1 MNHEY and CDR2 SMNVEV (reference sequence). The CDR3: CASSFTGGLIDTQYF. Written as DNA, the CDR3 is TGTGCCAGCAGTTTTACAGGGGGTTTGATAGATACGCAGTATTTT.

The chain is built from TRBV13 and TRBJ1-1, with a weak D call TRBD1 (5 bases). The length of the CDR3 is 15 residues. Trimming took off 5 bases at V and 4 bases at J, with 17 bases between the two ends. Germline loops: CDR1 PRHDT, CDR2 FYEKMQ (reference sequence). CDR3 protein: CASSVVGDRLTEAFF. Here the CDR3 DNA reads TGTGCCAGCAGCGTAGTGGGGGATAGGCTCACTGAAGCTTTCTTT.

The table lists this clone with a few counts. The chain links TRBV29-1 to TRBJ1-2; D is uncertain. Germline V lookup: CDR1 SQVTM, CDR2 ANQGSEA. The CDR3 sequence is 12 residues long. Deletions cut 4 bases from V and 3 bases from J, with 9 bases between. The CDR3 DNA reads TGCAGCGTTGGAGGGAATGACTATGGCTACACCTTC. Translating it yields CSVGGNDYGYTF.

The table lists this clone with a few counts. The V and J genes are TRBV7-9 and TRBJ2-4; D not certain. This CDR3 is 14 amino acids long. CDR1 and CDR2 (germline): SEHNR, FQNEAQ (reference sequence). V lost 2 bases to trimming and J lost 3 bases, with 8 bases between them. DNA for the CDR3: TGTGCCAGCAGCTTACCCGACGGCAAAAACATTCAGTACTTC. Its protein product is CASSLPDGKNIQYF.

The rearrangement uses TRBV5-6 and TRBJ2-3, with TRBD2 as a possible D gene (6 bases). The V end lost 2 bases, the J end lost 4 bases, and 26 bases lay between the germline ends. The CDR3 is 19 residues long. The germline V gene has CDR1 SGHDT and CDR2 YYEEEE. In nucleotides, the CDR3 is TGTGCCAGCAGCTTCTTTAGCGGAAACACAGACCCCGAGTCAGATACGCAGTATTTT. Its protein is CASSFFSGNTDPESDTQYF.

The chain links TRBV27 to TRBJ2-5, with D tentatively TRBD1 (5 bases). Trimming left V 3 bases short and J 5 bases short, with 16 bases between. CDR3 length: 15 amino acids. Germline CDR1 is MNHEY and CDR2 is SMNVEV (reference sequence). The DNA of the CDR3 is TGTGCCAGCAGTTTCGATGGCAGGGTTTGGGAGACCCAGTACTTC. It is translated as CASSFDGRVWETQYF.

V gene TRBV5-1 combines with J gene TRBJ1-2; D uncertain. The CDR3 has 15 amino acids. Germline V lookup: CDR1 SGHRS, CDR2 YFSETQ. Trimming removed 1 base from V and 0 bases from J, with 10 bases in between. CDR3 amino acids: CASSLRGGPNYGYTF. CDR3 sequence (DNA): TGCGCCAGCAGCTTGAGAGGCGGTCCTAACTATGGCTACACCTTC.

This clone was seen more than once but under ten times. J is TRBJ2-5 and V is TRBV29-1, with TRBD1 matching over 7 bases. The germline gives CDR1 SQVTM, CDR2 ANQGSEA. J was trimmed by 3 bases and V by 3 bases; bases with no gene match: 1. This CDR3 comprises 12 residues. The CDR3: CSVDDREETQYF. The CDR3 DNA is TGCAGCGTTGATGACAGGGAAGAGACCCAGTACTTC.

The chain is built from TRBV29-1 and TRBJ1-5; D unclear. The CDR3 loop spans 12 amino acids. V was pared by 4 bases and J by 9 bases, with 13 bases between. Germline V gene sequence: CDR1 SQVTM, CDR2 ANQGSEA. CDR3 in amino acids: CSVVGLEGPQHF. The CDR3 coding sequence is TGCAGCGTTGTTGGATTAGAAGGGCCCCAGCATTTT.

This clone was seen a single time. The chain couples TRBV9 to TRBJ1-1, with a weak D call TRBD1 (5 bases). V lost 4 bases and J lost 5, with 12 bases in between. From germline, CDR1 is SGDLS and CDR2 YYNGEE. This CDR3 has 13 amino acids. The CDR3 nucleotides are TGTGCCAGCAGCTCCAGTGGGGGGACTGAAGCTTTCTTT. As protein: CASSSSGGTEAFF. The full variable domain, in which reference TRBV9 and TRBJ1-1 provide the parts outside the CDR3, is DSGVTQTPKHLITATGQRVTLRCSPRSGDLSVYWYQQSLDQGLQFLIQYYNGEERAKGNILERFSAQQFPDLHSELNLSSLELGDSALYFCASSSSGGTEAFFGQGTRLTVV.

The rearrangement links TRBV6-6 to TRBJ1-2, with TRBD1 matching 8 bases. Trimming took 5 bases from V and 4 from J; bases not matched to a gene: 6. The CDR3 has 14 amino acids. Germline CDR1 and CDR2: MNHNY and SVGAGI (reference sequence). DNA for the CDR3: TGTGCCAGCAGTCCTTATGGACAGGGCTATGGCTACACCTTC. Protein product: CASSPYGQGYGYTF.

There are a few counts of this clone. The rearrangement links TRBV25-1 to TRBJ2-7; 7 nucleotides match TRBD1. Germline CDR1 is MGHDK and CDR2 is SYGVNS. V gave up 6 bases and J gave up 2 bases; unmatched junction bases: 10. The CDR3 extends over 15 amino acids. CDR3 protein: CASSFRDSATYEQYF. CDR3 nucleotides: TGTGCCAGCAGCTTTAGGGACAGCGCAACCTACGAGCAGTACTTC.

This clone was detected a few times. The chain has TRBV29-1 and TRBJ2-7; 9 positions agree with TRBD1. Trimming cost V 7 bases and J 1 base; bases outside gene matches: 5. Germline loops: CDR1 SQVTM, CDR2 ANQGSEA. CDR3 length equals 13 residues. The CDR3: CSARTGDSYEQYF. The CDR3 DNA sequence: TGCAGCGCTCGGACAGGGGATTCCTACGAGCAGTACTTC.

The V and J genes are TRBV5-4 and TRBJ2-1; 9 nucleotides align to TRBD2. CDR1 and CDR2 (germline): SGHNT, YYREEE (reference sequence). The trim removed 7 bases at V and 7 bases at J, leaving 15 bases unmatched. The CDR3 has 16 amino acids. The CDR3 loop is CASGFAGGRVENEQFF. DNA for the CDR3: TGTGCCAGCGGTTTTGCGGGGGGGCGAGTTGAAAATGAGCAGTTCTTC.

The V and J genes are TRBV11-2 and TRBJ2-7; tentatively, D is TRBD1 (5 bases). The germline CDR1 and CDR2 sequences are SGHAT and FQNNGV. The V gene lost 3 bases and the J gene lost 4 bases, with 7 bases spanning the gap. The CDR3 contains 12 residues. CDR3 sequence reads: CASSFDSYEQYF. CDR3 in DNA: TGTGCCAGCAGCTTCGACAGTTACGAGCAGTACTTC.